Listed below are T cell receptor beta chains from one sample, sequenced in a study of blood T cell repertoires in COVID-19. TCRdb's table, derived via immunoSEQ multiplex PCR, lists solely in-frame clones and lacks some. Of about 260,000 clones listed, under 90% were seen once; the top ten hold 9.4%. Source material: peripheral blood. The source of these receptors is a woman aged 45 to 65 who had recovered from COVID-19. Both conserved end residues are part of each CDR3. A D gene is named only where the DNA matches it firmly. Expanded clones get a size class; other rows say once, few or many, or leave the size out.

>NA|TRBD1|TRBJ2-5|TRBV3-1/TRBV3-2
TGTGCCAGCAGCCGAAGACAGGGGATGGATGAGACCCAGTACTTC
CASSRRQGMDETQYF
>NA|NA|TRBJ2-3|TRBV4-2
TGTGCCAGCAGCCAAGGGTGGGGCTCACGCACAGATACGCAGTATTTT
CASSQGWGSRTDTQYF
>NA|NA|TRBJ1-1|TRBV5-1
TGCGCCAGCAGCTTGGGCGCAGGGGTGGCGGCCAGGGCTTTCTTT
CASSLGAGVAARAFF
>NA|NA|TRBJ2-1|TRBV7-2
TGTGCCAGCAGCGACCGCCGGCCGACTATTGAGCAGTTCTTC
CASSDRRPTIEQFF
>NA|NA|TRBJ2-7|TRBV4-1
TGCGCCAGCAGCCAAGATACAGGGGGGGCCTACGAGCAGTACTTC
CASSQDTGGAYEQYF
>NA|NA|TRBJ1-1|TRBV7-3
TGTGCCAGCAGCTTAAGGACCCACCGGCGGGTCGAGAACACTGAAGCTTTCTTT
CASSLRTHRRVENTEAFF
>NA|NA|TRBJ1-1|TRBV28
TGTGCCAGCAGTTCTGGTCAGGGGACTGAAGCTTTCTTT
CASSSGQGTEAFF
>NA|TRBD2|TRBJ2-3|TRBV7-9
TGTGTTAGCGGGAGCGCTGGAGATACGCAGTATTTT
CVSGSAGDTQYF
>few|NA|TRBJ2-3|TRBV9
TGTGCCAGCAGCGTAGCCGCGGATTACACAGATACGCAGTATTTT
CASSVAADYTDTQYF
>NA|TRBD2|TRBJ2-5|TRBV5-1
TGCGCCAGCAGCTTCCCGGGAGCGGGGGTGGAGACCCAGTACTTC
CASSFPGAGVETQYF
>NA|TRBD2|TRBJ2-7|TRBV29-1
TGCAGCGCCAGTCAGCGGGGGGGAATGTTGAAGCAGTACTTC
CSASQRGGMLKQYF
>NA|NA|TRBJ1-4|TRBV11-2
TGTGCCAGCAGCTTAGTTGCGGGCCGGGGTGAAAAACTGTTTTTT
CASSLVAGRGEKLFF
>few|NA|TRBJ2-1|TRBV18
TGTGCCAGCTCACCACCGTCGCAGTTCCTCAATGAGCAGTTCTTC
CASSPPSQFLNEQFF
>NA|NA|TRBJ1-2|TRBV28
TGTGCCAGCAGGTTTAGCAGGGCAAACTATGGCTACACCTTC
CASRFSRANYGYTF
>NA|NA|TRBJ2-5|TRBV7-9
TGTGCCAGCAGCCGGACCAGGGGCCAGCCAGAGACCCAGTACTTC
CASSRTRGQPETQYF
>once|TRBD2|TRBJ2-1|TRBV4-2
TGTGCCAGCAGCCAACGTAGCGGGGGGGCCAATGAGCAGTTCTTC
CASSQRSGGANEQFF
>NA|TRBD1|TRBJ2-7|TRBV28
TGTGCCAGCAGTGGGCCGGGACAGGGGATAGCCTACGAGCAGTACTTC
CASSGPGQGIAYEQYF
>NA|NA|TRBJ2-1|TRBV3-1/TRBV3-2
TGTGCCAGCAGCCAAACAGGGATCGGTGAGCAGTTCTTC
CASSQTGIGEQFF
>NA|NA|TRBJ1-2|TRBV3-1/TRBV3-2
TGTGCCAGCAGCCAAGTCCAGAACTATGGCTACACCTTC
CASSQVQNYGYTF
>NA|TRBD2|TRBJ2-3|TRBV19
TGTGCCACCCCCCGGGCGGGGGAATCAGATACGCAGTATTTT
CATPRAGESDTQYF
>NA|NA|TRBJ2-1|TRBV4-3
TGCGCCAGCAGCCAAGGTAGGCGGTGGGGCGATGAGCAGTTCTTC
CASSQGRRWGDEQFF
>NA|NA|TRBJ1-2|TRBV7-8
TGTGCCAGCAGCCCTACCGTGGACAGCTTTGACTATGGCTACACCTTC
CASSPTVDSFDYGYTF
>NA|NA|TRBJ2-7|TRBV6-5
TGTGCCAGCAGGCAGGACACCTCCTACGAGCAGTACTTC
CASRQDTSYEQYF
>NA|NA|TRBJ2-7|TRBV28
TGTGCCAGCTTGCGCCCAGGACCGAGGGACGAGCAGTACTTC
CASLRPGPRDEQYF
>NA|NA|TRBJ2-7|TRBV10-3
TGTGCCATCAGTAGCGGGTCTCGTCTTGAGCAGTACTTC
CAISSGSRLEQYF
>few|NA|TRBJ2-2|TRBV7-6
TGTGCCAGCAGCTTGGGGGCTACCGGGGAGCTGTTTTTT
CASSLGATGELFF
>NA|TRBD1|TRBJ1-5|TRBV28
TGTGCCACCACTCAAGACAGGGGAAATCAGCCCCAGCATTTT
CATTQDRGNQPQHF
>NA|NA|TRBJ1-2|TRBV4-3
TGCGCCAGCAGCCAAGACACGGGGAGGTTTGACTATGGCTACACCTTC
CASSQDTGRFDYGYTF
>NA|NA|TRBJ1-2|TRBV11-2
TGTGCCAGCAGCCCCTCTGCGGGCGGCTACACCTTC
CASSPSAGGYTF
>NA|NA|TRBJ2-5|TRBV6-5
TGTGCCAGCAAGGGGTCAGGGGAGACCCAGTACTTC
CASKGSGETQYF
>NA|NA|TRBJ2-1|TRBV3-1/TRBV3-2
TGTGCCAGCAGCCAAGCGGGGGGCGAATACAATGAGCAGTTCTTC
CASSQAGGEYNEQFF
>NA|NA|TRBJ1-2|TRBV2
TGTGCCAGCAGTCGACAGGTAACCAACTATGGCTACACCTTC
CASSRQVTNYGYTF
>few|TRBD2|TRBJ2-3|TRBV5-5
TGTGCCAGCAGCTTTGGGGGGAGGGCCATATTGGCAGATACGCAGTATTTT
CASSFGGRAILADTQYF
>NA|TRBD2|TRBJ2-3|TRBV5-1
TGCGCCAGCAGCTTGACTCCCCGGTCTAGCGGGAGGACAGATACGCAGTATTTT
CASSLTPRSSGRTDTQYF
>NA|NA|TRBJ1-5|TRBV25-1
TGTGCCAGCAGTCGGACAGCCAGTGACCCCCAGCATTTT
CASSRTASDPQHF
>once|NA|TRBJ2-7|TRBV5-1
TGCGCCAGCAGCTTGGGTGACAGGTCCTACGAGCAGTACTTC
CASSLGDRSYEQYF
>once|TRBD1|TRBJ1-1|TRBV18
TGTGCCAGCTCCACAGGGGAGAACACTGAAGCTTTCTTT
CASSTGENTEAFF
>NA|TRBD2|TRBJ2-7|TRBV11-2
TGTGCCAGCAGCTTAAGCGTTCGTTCACTAGCGGATAGCTACGAGCAGTACTTC
CASSLSVRSLADSYEQYF
>NA|NA|TRBJ2-7|TRBV30
TGTGCCTGGACCATAGTCGGCGCAGGCGAGCAGTACTTC
CAWTIVGAGEQYF
>NA|NA|TRBJ1-2|TRBV6-2/TRBV6-3
TGTGCCAGCAGGTACATGACGGGAAACTATGGCTACACCTTC
CASRYMTGNYGYTF
>few|NA|TRBJ1-2|TRBV28
TGTGCCAGCAGTCTTCTTGGAGGCGGGAGCGGCTACACCTTC
CASSLLGGGSGYTF
>once|TRBD2|TRBJ2-1|TRBV7-6
TGTGCCAGCAGCCCCCGGACCGGGACTAGAGGCAATGAGCAGTTCTTC
CASSPRTGTRGNEQFF
>NA|NA|TRBJ2-2|TRBV27
TGTGCCAGCAGTTCCGGGAGTTGGAACACCGGGGAGCTGTTTTTT
CASSSGSWNTGELFF
>NA|TRBD1|TRBJ2-7|TRBV19
TGTGCCAGTAGTGACCGGGACAGGGCCTACGAGCAGTACTTC
CASSDRDRAYEQYF
>NA|NA|TRBJ2-7|TRBV28
TGTGCCAGCAGCCACGGGAGTACCTACGAGCAGTACTTC
CASSHGSTYEQYF
>NA|NA|TRBJ1-2|TRBV27
TGTGCCAGCAGCCGAGGTGAACCCTATGGCTACACCTTC
CASSRGEPYGYTF
>NA|TRBD1|TRBJ1-1|TRBV27
TGTGCCAGCAGTATGAAGGGGACAGGCCTGAACACTGAAGCTTTCTTT
CASSMKGTGLNTEAFF
>NA|NA|TRBJ1-4|TRBV28
TGTGCCAGCAGTTTATACACCGGGCAGGGTAATGAAAAACTGTTTTTT
CASSLYTGQGNEKLFF
>NA|NA|TRBJ1-2|TRBV19
TGTGCCAGTAGAGCCGGGATCACGATTCGGTATGGCTACACCTTC
CASRAGITIRYGYTF